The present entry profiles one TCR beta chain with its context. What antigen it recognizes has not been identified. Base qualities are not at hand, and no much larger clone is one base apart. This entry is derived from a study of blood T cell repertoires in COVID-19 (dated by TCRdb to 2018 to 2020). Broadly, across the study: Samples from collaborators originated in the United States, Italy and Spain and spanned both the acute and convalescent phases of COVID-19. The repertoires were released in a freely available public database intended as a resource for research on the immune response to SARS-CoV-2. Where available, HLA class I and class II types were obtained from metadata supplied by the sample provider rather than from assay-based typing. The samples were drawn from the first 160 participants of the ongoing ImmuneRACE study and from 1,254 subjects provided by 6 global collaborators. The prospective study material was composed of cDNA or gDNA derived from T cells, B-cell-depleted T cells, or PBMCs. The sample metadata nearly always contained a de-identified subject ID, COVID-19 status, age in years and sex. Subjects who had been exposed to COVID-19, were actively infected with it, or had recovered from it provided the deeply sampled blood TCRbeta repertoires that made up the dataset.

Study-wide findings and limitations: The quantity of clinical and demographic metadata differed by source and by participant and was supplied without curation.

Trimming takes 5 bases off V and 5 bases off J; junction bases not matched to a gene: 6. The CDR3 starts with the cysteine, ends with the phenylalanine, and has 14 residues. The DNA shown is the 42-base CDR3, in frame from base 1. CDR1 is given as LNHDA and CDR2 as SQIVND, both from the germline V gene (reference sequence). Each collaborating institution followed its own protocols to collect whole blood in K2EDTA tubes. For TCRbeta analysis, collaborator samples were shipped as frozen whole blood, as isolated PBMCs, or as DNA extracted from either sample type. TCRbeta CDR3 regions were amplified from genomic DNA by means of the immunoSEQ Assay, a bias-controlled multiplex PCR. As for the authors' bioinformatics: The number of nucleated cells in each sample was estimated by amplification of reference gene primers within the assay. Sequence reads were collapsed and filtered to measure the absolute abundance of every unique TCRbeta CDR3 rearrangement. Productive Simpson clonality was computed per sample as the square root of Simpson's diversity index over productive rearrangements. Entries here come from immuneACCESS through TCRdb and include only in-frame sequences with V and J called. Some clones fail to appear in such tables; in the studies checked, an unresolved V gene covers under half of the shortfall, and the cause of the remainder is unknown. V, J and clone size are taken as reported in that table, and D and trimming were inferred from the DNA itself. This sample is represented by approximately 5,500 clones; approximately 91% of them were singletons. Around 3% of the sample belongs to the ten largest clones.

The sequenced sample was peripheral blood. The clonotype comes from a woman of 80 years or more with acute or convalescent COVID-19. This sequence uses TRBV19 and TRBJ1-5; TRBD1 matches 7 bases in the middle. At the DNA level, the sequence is TGTGCCAGTAGTCCATATACAGGGGATCAGCCCCAGCATTTT. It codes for CASSPYTGDQPQHF.